Each of the 24 T cell receptor beta chains below was sequenced from the same sample in a study of blood T cells in healthy people across ages. A second PCR of about 6 to 11 cycles used a sample-barcoded 5' primer and a J-beta primer mix. TCRdb reprocessed the 5' RACE reads via MiXCR and lists one record per CDR3 protein. The table lists about 600,000 distinct CDR3 sequences, around 48% of them singletons. The sample consisted of blood. These receptors were collected from a man aged 80 or over in good health.

The chain links TRBV4-3 to TRBJ2-2; D uncertain. V was cut by 2 bases and J by 7 bases, with 11 bases left in between. The germline V gene encodes CDR1 LGHNA and CDR2 YSLEER. This CDR3 is built from 14 residues. The CDR3 region has the DNA TGCGCCAGCAGCCAAACAGTGGGCCGCGGGGAGCTGTTTTTT. Translated: CASSQTVGRGELFF.

The V gene is TRBV7-8, the J gene TRBJ2-4; D possibly corresponds to TRBD2 (6 bases). Trimming stripped 5 bases from V and 8 bases from J, with 19 bases between. Germline CDR1 is SGHVS and CDR2 is FQNEAQ. The CDR3 runs to 15 residues. The CDR3 loop is CASSPPSGGVDIQYF. In nucleotides, the CDR3 is TGTGCCAGCAGCCCCCCTTCTGGAGGGGTGGACATTCAGTACTTC.

This clonotype was seen a few times. V gene TRBV15 combines with J gene TRBJ1-4, with D possibly matching TRBD1 (5 bases). Trimming took off 8 bases at V and 8 bases at J, with 18 bases between the two ends. The germline gives CDR1 LNHNV, CDR2 YYDKDF (reference sequence). CDR3 length: 14 amino acids. CDR3 sequence: CATSPTAPYEKLFF. In nucleotides, the CDR3 is TGTGCCACCTCGCCGACAGCCCCATACGAAAAACTGTTTTTT.

The chain combines TRBV6-1 with TRBJ1-2; the D gene is possibly TRBD1 (6 bases). Per germline, CDR1 MNHNS and CDR2 SASEGT. The CDR3 covers 14 residues. V was pared by 6 bases and J by 4 bases, with 15 bases between. The CDR3 region has the DNA TGTGCCAGCAGGAGGGGGGCTCCACTCTATGGCTACACCTTC. This codes for CASRRGAPLYGYTF.

The J gene is TRBJ2-1, the V gene TRBV7-8; the D gene is possibly TRBD2 (6 bases). Germline V gene data show CDR1 as SGHVS and CDR2 as FQNEAQ. The CDR3 extends over 15 amino acids. V was cut by 2 bases and J by 3 bases, with 11 bases left in between. The CDR3: CASSLRGANYNEQFF. The CDR3 region has the DNA TGTGCCAGCAGCTTACGCGGGGCTAACTACAATGAGCAGTTCTTC.

This clonotype appeared many times. The chain has TRBV6-6 and TRBJ2-3, with a possible D match to TRBD2 (5 bases). V was trimmed by 10 bases and J by 7 bases, leaving 18 bases between them. The germline CDR1 and CDR2 sequences are MNHNY and SVGAGI (reference sequence). The CDR3 is made up of 13 amino acids. Here the CDR3 reads CATTGNSLHTQYF. As DNA, the CDR3 is TGTGCCACCACGGGGAACTCATTACATACGCAGTATTTT.

The gene calls are TRBV7-9 and TRBJ1-2; TRBD1 matches 9 bases. Germline V gene sequence: CDR1 SEHNR, CDR2 FQNEAQ (reference sequence). The V and J ends lost 5 bases and 6 bases, in that order; junction bases with no gene match: 10. The CDR3 runs to 15 residues. Here the CDR3 DNA reads TGTGCCAGCAGCCCCAGGACAGGGGCCCATCATGGCTACACCTTC. This encodes CASSPRTGAHHGYTF.

This clonotype was observed a few times. The CDR3: CSARVGGLAGYEQYF. The DNA of the CDR3 is TGCAGTGCTAGAGTGGGGGGACTAGCGGGCTACGAGCAGTACTTC. J is TRBJ2-7 and V is TRBV20-1, with 12 bases lining up with TRBD2. This CDR3 region has 15 residues. The germline V gene encodes CDR1 DFQATT and CDR2 SNEGSKA (reference sequence). Trimming at V came to 1 base and at J to 3 bases, leaving 4 bases not matched to a gene.

The table lists this clonotype with a few counts. The chain recombines TRBV24-1 with TRBJ2-1; 8 bases agree with TRBD1. Per the germline V gene, CDR1 is KGHDR and CDR2 is SFDVKD. The CDR3 runs 16 residues. V lost 9 bases to trimming and J lost 8 bases; unmatched junction nucleotides: 17. DNA of the CDR3: TGTGCCACCGGGGAGACAGGGGCTCGTAATAGGGATGAGCAGTTCTTC. It codes for CATGETGARNRDEQFF.

About this clonotype: This CDR3 fails to terminate in the conserved phenylalanine or tryptophan, so it likely reflects a read error. The rearrangement uses TRBV11-1 and TRBJ2-1; 13 bases are a match to TRBD2. The CDR3 spans 15 residues. Trimming at V came to 7 bases and at J to 8 bases, leaving 8 bases not matched to a gene. Germline CDR1 SGHAT, CDR2 FQDESV (reference sequence). The CDR3 bases are TGTGCCAGCAACTTCGGGACTAGCGGGACCGATGAGCAGTTCTTA. Protein: CASNFGTSGTDEQFL.

Only a few counts were recorded for this clonotype. V and J are TRBV29-1 and TRBJ2-7; a weak D match, TRBD2 (6 bases). Germline V gene sequence: CDR1 SQVTM, CDR2 ANQGSEA. This CDR3 is 15 amino acids long. Trimming removed 1 base at V and 4 bases at J, with 17 bases between. The CDR3 DNA follows: TGCAGCGTTGAAGGAGGAGGAGGGTTCGGGTACGAGCAGTACTTC. This gives the protein CSVEGGGGFGYEQYF.

Only a few counts were recorded for this clonotype. The rearrangement links TRBV29-1 to TRBJ2-1; the match to TRBD2 covers 13 bases. There are 14 residues in the CDR3. The J segment lost 6 bases and the V segment lost 7 bases, leaving 6 bases of the junction unmatched. Germline-derived CDR1 and CDR2 are SQVTM and ANQGSEA. The CDR3 sequence: CSAKGLAGSNEQFF. CDR3 in DNA: TGCAGCGCAAAGGGACTAGCGGGATCCAATGAGCAGTTCTTC.

This clonotype occurred a few times. The rearrangement uses TRBV7-2 and TRBJ2-5; 8 nucleotides align to TRBD1. V gave up 4 bases and J gave up 6 bases; unmatched junction bases: 13. CDR1 and CDR2 (germline): SGHTA, FQGNSA. The CDR3 has 16 amino acids. The CDR3 DNA is TGTGCCAGCAGCTATATAGGTGGACAGGGCGTAAAGACCCAGTACTTC. The encoded protein is CASSYIGGQGVKTQYF.

This clonotype was recorded at least ten times. DNA for the CDR3: TGTGCCAGCATCTCCGTGGGCTATGGCTACACCTTC. Amino acid sequence: CASISVGYGYTF. The chain uses TRBV6-5 and TRBJ1-2, with D hard to call. The germline V and J ends were trimmed by 7 bases and 4 bases, with 10 bases remaining between them. The CDR3 is 12 amino acids. The germline V gene encodes CDR1 MNHEY and CDR2 SVGAGI.

This clonotype came up a few times. The gene calls are TRBV6-6 and TRBJ1-6, with 10 bases identical to TRBD1. The CDR3 has 16 residues. After removal of 0 bases from V and 10 bases from J, the junction contained 6 bases not matched to a gene. CDR1 is MNHNY, CDR2 SVGAGI, per germline (reference sequence). CDR3 sequence (DNA): TGTGCCAGCAGTTACTCGCCGACAGGGGGCGGATCACCCCTCCACTTT. Amino acid sequence: CASSYSPTGGGSPLHF.

This clonotype was seen a handful of times. The chain is built from TRBV2 and TRBJ2-1; 11 nucleotides line up with TRBD1. Germline assignment: CDR1 SNHLY and CDR2 FYNNEI. CDR3 length: 16 residues. V was clipped by 6 bases and J by 4 bases; unmatched bases: 8. The DNA of the CDR3 is TGTGCCAGCAGATACCCGGGACAGGGGGAGTACAATGAGCAGTTCTTC. It is translated as CASRYPGQGEYNEQFF.

V is TRBV12-3 or TRBV12-4 and J is TRBJ2-2; D might be TRBD1 (6 bases). V was pared by 3 bases and J by 3 bases, with 26 bases between. CDR3 length: 20 amino acids. The CDR3 reads CASSFPSGHSADPDTGELFF. The CDR3 region has the DNA TGTGCCAGCAGTTTCCCCTCGGGACACTCAGCTGACCCTGACACCGGGGAGCTGTTTTTT.

The CDR3 bases are TGTGCCAGCAGCTTAGATCAGGTTCAGCCCCAGCATTTT. Translating it yields CASSLDQVQPQHF. This chain uses TRBV11-2 with TRBJ1-5; D is uncertain. The germline CDR1 and CDR2 sequences are SGHAT and FQNNGV. V lost 0 bases to trimming and J lost 6 bases, with 6 bases between them. CDR3 length: 13 amino acids.

This clonotype showed up just a few times. This chain joins TRBV19 and TRBJ1-5; D might be TRBD1 (6 bases). CDR3 length: 13 residues. The V gene lost 5 bases and the J gene lost 6 bases, with 11 bases spanning the gap. The germline V gene encodes CDR1 LNHDA and CDR2 SQIVND (reference sequence). The CDR3 DNA sequence: TGTGCCAGTAGTGCAGGGGAGCCTCAGCCCCAGCATTTT. Its protein product is CASSAGEPQPQHF.

The CDR3 region is CASSRDRSLNNEQFF. The DNA for the CDR3 is TGTGCCAGCAGCCGGGACAGGTCTCTGAACAATGAGCAGTTCTTC. V is TRBV7-2 and J is TRBJ2-1; 8 bases map to TRBD1. This CDR3 has 15 amino acids. The junction had 8 bases not matched to a gene; V was cut back by 5 bases and J by 5 bases. Germline loops: CDR1 SGHTA, CDR2 FQGNSA.

This clonotype was detected ten times or more. The gene calls are TRBV14 and TRBJ1-2; D gene ambiguous. The V gene's germline CDR1 is SGHDN and CDR2 FVKESK. V dropped 2 bases and J dropped 2 bases, with 6 bases sitting between them. This CDR3 contains 13 residues. The CDR3 loop is CASSQNSNYGYTF. The CDR3 DNA reads as TGTGCCAGCAGCCAAAACAGCAACTATGGCTACACCTTC.

V and J are TRBV4-1 and TRBJ2-1; the D is unclear. V was clipped by 1 base and J by 5 bases, with 9 bases between them. CDR3 length: 14 amino acids. CDR1 MGHRA and CDR2 YSYEKL come from the germline V gene. CDR3 in DNA: TGCGCCAGCAGCCAAGTAGGCCCCGACAATGAGCAGTTCTTC. Its translation is CASSQVGPDNEQFF.

The chain is built from TRBV12-3 or TRBV12-4 and TRBJ1-5; the D is unclear. There are 15 residues in the CDR3. The V end was cut by 3 bases, the J end by 9 bases, with 18 bases between. The CDR3 loop is CASSFGARALGPQHF. The CDR3 DNA reads TGTGCCAGCAGTTTTGGTGCGCGGGCGCTGGGGCCCCAGCATTTT.

The chain combines TRBV7-2 with TRBJ2-3; tentatively, D is TRBD2 (6 bases). The CDR3 has 17 amino acids. Trimming left V 2 bases short and J 4 bases short, with 19 bases between. Germline V gene sequence: CDR1 SGHTA, CDR2 FQGNSA. This CDR3 is CASSLLGGALGADTQYF. The CDR3 nucleotides are TGTGCCAGCAGCTTACTGGGCGGGGCCCTCGGTGCAGATACGCAGTATTTT. Based on the CDR3 plus reference TRBV7-2 and TRBJ2-3, the full variable domain is GAGVSQSPSNKVTEKGKDVELRCDPISGHTALYWYRQSLGQGLEFLIYFQGNSAPDKSGLPSDRFSAERTGGSVSTLTIQRTQQEDSAVYLCASSLLGGALGADTQYFGPGTRLTVL.